This T cell receptor (beta chain) was retrieved from a study of CD8 T cells in Susac syndrome. Across the study: When their blood was taken, patients with Susac syndrome were therapy-naive, taking corticosteroids, or taking intravenous immunoglobulin alone.

TEMRA cells were FACS-enriched and CD8+ and CD4+ T cells negatively isolated. RNA was extracted with the RNeasy kit, and a quantity of roughly 0.45 to 1 ug was reverse transcribed using random hexamers. Amplification of TCR beta CDR3 was carried out by immunoSEQ multiplex PCR, which covered 54 Vbeta and 13 Jbeta segments. Each CDR3 protein is one row after TCRdb ran MiXCR on the immunoSEQ multiplex PCR reads. This sample has 70,000 to 100,000 distinct CDR3 sequences; approximately 96% occur once, and the top ten carry 0.55% to 0.75%. Germline V gives CDR1 SQVTM, CDR2 ANQGSEA. CDR3 length equals 14 residues. Trimming pared 1 base from V and 5 bases from J, leaving 13 bases between.

This sequence joins TRBV29-1 and TRBJ2-3; D is perhaps TRBD2 (6 bases). This receptor was identified in a human donor with Susac syndrome. The sequenced sample was CD8+ T cells from PBMCs. This CDR3 reads CSVEAMVAVDTQYF. CDR3 DNA: TGCAGCGTTGAAGCGATGGTAGCGGTAGATACGCAGTATTTT.